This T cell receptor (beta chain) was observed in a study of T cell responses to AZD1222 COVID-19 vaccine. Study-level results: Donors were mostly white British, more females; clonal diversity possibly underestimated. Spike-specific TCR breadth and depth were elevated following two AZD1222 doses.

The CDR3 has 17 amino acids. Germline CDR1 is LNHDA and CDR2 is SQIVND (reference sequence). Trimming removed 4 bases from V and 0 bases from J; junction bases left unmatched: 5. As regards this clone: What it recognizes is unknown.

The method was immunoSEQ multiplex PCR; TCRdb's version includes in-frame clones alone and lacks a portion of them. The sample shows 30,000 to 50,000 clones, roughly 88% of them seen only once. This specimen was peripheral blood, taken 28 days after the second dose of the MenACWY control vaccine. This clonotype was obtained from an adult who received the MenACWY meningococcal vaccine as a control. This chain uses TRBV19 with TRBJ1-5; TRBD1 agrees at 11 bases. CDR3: CASSKGTGGYSNQPQHF. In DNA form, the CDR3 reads TGTGCCAGTAGTAAGGGGACAGGGGGATATAGCAATCAGCCCCAGCATTTT.